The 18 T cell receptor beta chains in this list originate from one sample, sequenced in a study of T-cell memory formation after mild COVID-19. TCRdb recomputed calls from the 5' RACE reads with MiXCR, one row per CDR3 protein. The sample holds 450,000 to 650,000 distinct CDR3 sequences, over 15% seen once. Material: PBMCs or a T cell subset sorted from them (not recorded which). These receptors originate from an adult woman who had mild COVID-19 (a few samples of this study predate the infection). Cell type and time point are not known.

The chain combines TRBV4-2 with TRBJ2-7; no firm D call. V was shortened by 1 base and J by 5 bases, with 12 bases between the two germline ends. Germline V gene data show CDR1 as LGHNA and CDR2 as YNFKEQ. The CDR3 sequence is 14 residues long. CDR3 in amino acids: CASSQGKGSDEQYF. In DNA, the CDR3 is TGTGCCAGCAGCCAAGGAAAAGGATCGGACGAGCAGTACTTC.

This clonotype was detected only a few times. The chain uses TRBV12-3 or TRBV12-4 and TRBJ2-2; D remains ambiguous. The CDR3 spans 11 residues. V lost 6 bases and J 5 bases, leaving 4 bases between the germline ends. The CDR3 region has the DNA TGTGCCAGCAGGGAGACCGGGGAGCTGTTTTTT. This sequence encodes CASRETGELFF.

The CDR3: CASSFGPREYGYTF. The CDR3 DNA follows: TGTGCCAGCAGTTTCGGACCTCGGGAATATGGCTACACCTTC. The V call is TRBV12-3 or TRBV12-4, the J call TRBJ1-2; D gene ambiguous. The CDR3 length is 14 residues. Trimming stripped 3 bases from V and 5 bases from J, with 13 bases between.

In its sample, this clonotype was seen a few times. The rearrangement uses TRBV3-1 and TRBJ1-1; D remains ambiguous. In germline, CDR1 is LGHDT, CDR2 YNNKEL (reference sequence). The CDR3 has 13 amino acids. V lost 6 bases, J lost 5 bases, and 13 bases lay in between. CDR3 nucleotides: TGTGCCAGCAGGTACACCGAAGGAACTGAAGCTTTCTTT. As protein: CASRYTEGTEAFF.

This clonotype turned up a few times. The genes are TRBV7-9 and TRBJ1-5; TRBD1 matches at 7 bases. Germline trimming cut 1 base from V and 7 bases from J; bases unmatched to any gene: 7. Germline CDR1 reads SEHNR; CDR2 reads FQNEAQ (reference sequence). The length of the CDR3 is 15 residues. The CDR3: CASSLGAGGSQPQHF. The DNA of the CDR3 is TGTGCCAGCAGCTTAGGGGCAGGGGGAAGCCAGCCCCAGCATTTT. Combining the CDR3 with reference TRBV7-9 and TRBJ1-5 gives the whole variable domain DTGVSQNPRHKITKRGQNVTFRCDPISEHNRLYWYRQTLGQGPEFLTYFQNEAQLEKSRLLSDRFSAERPKGSFSTLEIQRTEQGDSAMYLCASSLGAGGSQPQHFGDGTRLSIL.

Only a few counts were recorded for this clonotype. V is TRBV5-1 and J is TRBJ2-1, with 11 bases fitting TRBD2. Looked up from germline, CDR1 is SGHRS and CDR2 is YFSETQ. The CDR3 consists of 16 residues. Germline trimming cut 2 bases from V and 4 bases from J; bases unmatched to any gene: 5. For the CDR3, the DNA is TGCGCCAGCAGCTTAATCGGGACTAGCGGTTACAATGAGCAGTTCTTC. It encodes CASSLIGTSGYNEQFF. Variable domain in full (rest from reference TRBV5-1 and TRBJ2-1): KAGVTQTPRYLIKTRGQQVTLSCSPISGHRSVSWYQQTPGQGLQFLFEYFSETQRNKGNFPGRFSGRQFSNSRSEMNVSTLELGDSALYLCASSLIGTSGYNEQFFGPGTRLTVL.

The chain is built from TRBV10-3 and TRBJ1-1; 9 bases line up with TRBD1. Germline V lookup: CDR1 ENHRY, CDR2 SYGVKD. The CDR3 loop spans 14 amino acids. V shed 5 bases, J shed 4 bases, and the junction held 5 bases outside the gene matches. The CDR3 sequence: CAISLQGASTEAFF. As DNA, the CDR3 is TGTGCCATCAGTCTACAGGGGGCTAGCACTGAAGCTTTCTTT.

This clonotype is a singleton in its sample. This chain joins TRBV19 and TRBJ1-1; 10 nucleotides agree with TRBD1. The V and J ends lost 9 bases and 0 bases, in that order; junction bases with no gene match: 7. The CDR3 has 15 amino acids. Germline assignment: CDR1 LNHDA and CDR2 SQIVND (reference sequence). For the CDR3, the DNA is TGTGCCAGGACAGGGGGCAGGGATATGAACACTGAAGCTTTCTTT. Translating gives CARTGGRDMNTEAFF.

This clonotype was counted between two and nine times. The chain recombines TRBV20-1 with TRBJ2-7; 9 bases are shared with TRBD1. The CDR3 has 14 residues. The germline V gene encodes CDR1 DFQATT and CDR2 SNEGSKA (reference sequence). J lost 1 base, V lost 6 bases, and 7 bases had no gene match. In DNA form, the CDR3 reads TGCAGTGCCACCCGGGACAGGGTGTCCTACGAGCAGTACTTC. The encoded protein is CSATRDRVSYEQYF.

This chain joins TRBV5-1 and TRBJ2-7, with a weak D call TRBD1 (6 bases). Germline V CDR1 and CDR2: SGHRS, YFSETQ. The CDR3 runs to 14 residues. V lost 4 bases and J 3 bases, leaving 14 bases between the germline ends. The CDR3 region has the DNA TGCGCCAGCAGCCCCGTGGTGGACAGCTACGAGCAGTACTTC. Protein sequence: CASSPVVDSYEQYF.

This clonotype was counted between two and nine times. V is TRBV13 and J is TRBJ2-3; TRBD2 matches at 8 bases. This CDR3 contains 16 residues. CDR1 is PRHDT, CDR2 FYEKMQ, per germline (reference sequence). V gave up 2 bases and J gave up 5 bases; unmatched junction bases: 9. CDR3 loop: CASSLWTSHSGDTQYF. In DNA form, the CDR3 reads TGTGCCAGCAGCTTATGGACTAGCCATTCCGGAGATACGCAGTATTTT.

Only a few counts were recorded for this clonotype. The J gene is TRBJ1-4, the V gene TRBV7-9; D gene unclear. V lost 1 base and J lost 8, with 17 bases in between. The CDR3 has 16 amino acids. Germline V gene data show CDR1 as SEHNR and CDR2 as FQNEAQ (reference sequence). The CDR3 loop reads CASSLVEEASGEKLFF. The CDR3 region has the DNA TGTGCCAGCAGCTTAGTGGAGGAGGCCTCAGGAGAAAAACTGTTTTTT.

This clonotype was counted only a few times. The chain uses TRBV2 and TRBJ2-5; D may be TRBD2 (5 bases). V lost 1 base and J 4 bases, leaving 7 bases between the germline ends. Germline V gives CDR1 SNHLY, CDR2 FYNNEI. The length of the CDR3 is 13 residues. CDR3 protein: CASSEGERETQYF. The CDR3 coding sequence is TGTGCCAGCAGTGAAGGGGAGAGAGAGACCCAGTACTTC. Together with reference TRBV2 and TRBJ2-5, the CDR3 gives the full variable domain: EPEVTQTPSHQVTQMGQEVILRCVPISNHLYFYWYRQILGQKVEFLVSFYNNEISEKSEIFDDQFSVERPDGSNFTLKIRSTKLEDSAMYFCASSEGERETQYFGPGTRLLVL.

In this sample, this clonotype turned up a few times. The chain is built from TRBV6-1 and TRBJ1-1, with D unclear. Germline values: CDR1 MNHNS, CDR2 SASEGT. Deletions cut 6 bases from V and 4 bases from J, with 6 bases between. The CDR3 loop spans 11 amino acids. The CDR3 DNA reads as TGTGCCAGCAGGCGGGGCACTGAAGCTTTCTTT. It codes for CASRRGTEAFF.

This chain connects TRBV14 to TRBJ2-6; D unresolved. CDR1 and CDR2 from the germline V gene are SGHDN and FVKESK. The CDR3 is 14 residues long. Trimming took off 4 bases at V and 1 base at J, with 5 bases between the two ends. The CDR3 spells CASSRQSGANVLTF. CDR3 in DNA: TGTGCCAGCAGCCGCCAGTCTGGGGCCAACGTCCTGACTTTC.

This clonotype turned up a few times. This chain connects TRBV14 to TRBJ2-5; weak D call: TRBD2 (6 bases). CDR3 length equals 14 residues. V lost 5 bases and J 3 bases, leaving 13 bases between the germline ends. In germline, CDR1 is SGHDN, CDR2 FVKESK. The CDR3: CASSTGLFEETQYF. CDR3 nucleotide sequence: TGTGCCAGCAGCACGGGACTTTTTGAAGAGACCCAGTACTTC.

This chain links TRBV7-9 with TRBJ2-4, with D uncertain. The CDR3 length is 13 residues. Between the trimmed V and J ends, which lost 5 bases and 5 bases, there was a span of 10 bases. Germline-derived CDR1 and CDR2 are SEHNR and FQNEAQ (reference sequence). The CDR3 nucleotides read TGTGCCAGCAGCACACCGACCGAAAACATTCAGTACTTC. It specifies CASSTPTENIQYF.

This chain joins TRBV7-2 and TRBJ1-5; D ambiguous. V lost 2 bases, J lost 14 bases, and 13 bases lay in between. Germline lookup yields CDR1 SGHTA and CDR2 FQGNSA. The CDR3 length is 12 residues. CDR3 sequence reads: CASSLPGSREHF. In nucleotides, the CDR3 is TGTGCCAGCAGCTTACCTGGCAGCCGAGAGCATTTT.